This entry features one T cell receptor beta chain sequence. This sample is part of a study of PD-L1 blockade in urothelial cancer. TCRdb keeps only in-frame clones here, not all; method: immunoSEQ multiplex PCR. The data show tens of thousands of clones, approximately 83% seen once. The V gene lost 7 bases and the J gene lost 1 base, with 10 bases spanning the gap. The CDR3 is 13 amino acids. Germline CDR1 reads MNHNS; CDR2 reads SASEGT. The time point denotes: pretreatment peripheral blood. The chain employs TRBV6-1 and TRBJ2-5; tentatively, D is TRBD1 (6 bases). The receptor was isolated from a man between 60 and 75 years old with urothelial cancer. This specimen consisted of PBMCs, obtained around atezolizumab (anti-PD-L1) treatment. The CDR3 sequence is CASNRDIQETQYF. CDR3 nucleotide sequence: TGTGCCAGCAATCGGGACATCCAAGAGACCCAGTACTTC.